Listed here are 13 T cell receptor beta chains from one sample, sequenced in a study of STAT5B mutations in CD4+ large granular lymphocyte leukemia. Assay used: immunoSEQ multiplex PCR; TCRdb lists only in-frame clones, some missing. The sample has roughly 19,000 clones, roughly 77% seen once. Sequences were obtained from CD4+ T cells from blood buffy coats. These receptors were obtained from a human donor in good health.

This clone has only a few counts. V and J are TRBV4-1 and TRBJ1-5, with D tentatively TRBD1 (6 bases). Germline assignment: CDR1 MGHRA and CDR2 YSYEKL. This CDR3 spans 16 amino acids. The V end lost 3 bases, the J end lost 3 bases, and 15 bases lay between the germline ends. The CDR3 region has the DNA TGCGCCAGCAGCCACCCGGGACATACGCCCAATCAGCCCCAGCATTTT. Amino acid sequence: CASSHPGHTPNQPQHF.

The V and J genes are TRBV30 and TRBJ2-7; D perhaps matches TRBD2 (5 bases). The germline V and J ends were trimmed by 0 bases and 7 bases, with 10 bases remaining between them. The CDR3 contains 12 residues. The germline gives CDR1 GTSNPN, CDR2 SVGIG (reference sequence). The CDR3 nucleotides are TGTGCCTGGAGTGTCTCTAGCTGGGAGCAGTACTTC. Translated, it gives CAWSVSSWEQYF.

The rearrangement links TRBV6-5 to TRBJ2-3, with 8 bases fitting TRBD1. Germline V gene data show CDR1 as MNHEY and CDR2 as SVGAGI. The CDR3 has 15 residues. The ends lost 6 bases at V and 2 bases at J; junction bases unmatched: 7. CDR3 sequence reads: CASRYRGSTTDTQYF. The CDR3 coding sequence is TGTGCCAGCAGGTACAGGGGGTCGACCACAGATACGCAGTATTTT.

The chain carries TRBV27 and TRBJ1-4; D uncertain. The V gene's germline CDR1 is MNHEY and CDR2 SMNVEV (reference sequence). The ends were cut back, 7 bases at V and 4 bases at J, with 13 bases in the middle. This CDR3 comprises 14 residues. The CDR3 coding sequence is TGTGCCAGCAAGCGGGCCGCGGGTAATGAAAAACTGTTTTTT. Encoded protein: CASKRAAGNEKLFF.

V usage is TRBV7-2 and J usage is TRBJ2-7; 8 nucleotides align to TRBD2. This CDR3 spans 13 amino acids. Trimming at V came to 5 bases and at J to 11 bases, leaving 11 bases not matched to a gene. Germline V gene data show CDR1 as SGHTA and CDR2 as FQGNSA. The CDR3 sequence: CASSMGDGTREYF. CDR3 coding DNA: TGTGCCAGCAGCATGGGAGACGGGACTAGAGAGTACTTC.

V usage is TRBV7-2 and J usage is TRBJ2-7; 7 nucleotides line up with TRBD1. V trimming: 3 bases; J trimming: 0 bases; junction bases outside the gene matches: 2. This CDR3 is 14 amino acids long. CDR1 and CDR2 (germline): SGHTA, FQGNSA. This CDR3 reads CASSLTGSSYEQYF. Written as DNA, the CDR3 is TGTGCCAGCAGCTTGACAGGGAGCTCCTACGAGCAGTACTTC.

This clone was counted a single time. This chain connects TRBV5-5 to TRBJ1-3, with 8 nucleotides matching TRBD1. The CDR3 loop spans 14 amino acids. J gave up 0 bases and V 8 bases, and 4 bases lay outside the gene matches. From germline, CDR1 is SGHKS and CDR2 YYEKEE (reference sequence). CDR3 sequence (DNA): TGTGCCAGTAACAGGGGGAGCTCTGGAAACACCATATATTTT. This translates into CASNRGSSGNTIYF.

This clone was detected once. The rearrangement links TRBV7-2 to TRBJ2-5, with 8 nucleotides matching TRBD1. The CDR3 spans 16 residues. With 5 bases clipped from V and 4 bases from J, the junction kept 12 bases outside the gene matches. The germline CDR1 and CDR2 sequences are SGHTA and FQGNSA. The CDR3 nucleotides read TGTGCCAGCAGCACACTAGGACAGGGTAGGGCAGAGACCCAGTACTTC. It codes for CASSTLGQGRAETQYF.

The CDR3 loop is CASSLVVLNTGELFF. The CDR3, as DNA: TGTGCCAGCAGCTTAGTAGTCTTAAACACCGGGGAGCTGTTTTTT. The chain joins TRBV7-2 to TRBJ2-2; D not resolved. The germline gives CDR1 SGHTA, CDR2 FQGNSA. Trimming left V 1 base short and J 2 bases short, with 8 bases between. CDR3 size: 15 residues.

CDR3 bases: TGTGCCAGCAGTGAAGCAAGAAGGATAGGGGCCAACGTCCTGACTTTC. It translates to CASSEARRIGANVLTF. This sequence joins TRBV2 and TRBJ2-6; no firm D call. The CDR3 spans 16 residues. V was pared by 0 bases and J by 4 bases, with 10 bases between. Germline V CDR1 and CDR2: SNHLY, FYNNEI.

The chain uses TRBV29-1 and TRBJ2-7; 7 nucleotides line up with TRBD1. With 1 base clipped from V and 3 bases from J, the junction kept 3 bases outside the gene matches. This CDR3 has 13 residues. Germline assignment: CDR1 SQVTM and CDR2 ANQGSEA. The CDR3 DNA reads TGCAGCGTTGAAGGGGCAGGGGGCTACGAGCAGTACTTC. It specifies CSVEGAGGYEQYF.

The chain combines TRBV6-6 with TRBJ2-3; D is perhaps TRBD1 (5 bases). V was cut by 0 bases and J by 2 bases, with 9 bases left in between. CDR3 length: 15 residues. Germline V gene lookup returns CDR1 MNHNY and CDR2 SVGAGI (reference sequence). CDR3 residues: CASSYSGRDTDTQYF. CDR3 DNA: TGTGCCAGCAGTTACTCTGGCAGGGACACAGATACGCAGTATTTT.

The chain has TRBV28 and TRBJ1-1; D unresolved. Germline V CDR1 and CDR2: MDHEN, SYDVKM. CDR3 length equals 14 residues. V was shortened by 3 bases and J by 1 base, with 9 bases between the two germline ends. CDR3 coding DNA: TGTGCCAGCAGTTTTGGCAGTTGGAACACTGAAGCTTTCTTT. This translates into CASSFGSWNTEAFF.